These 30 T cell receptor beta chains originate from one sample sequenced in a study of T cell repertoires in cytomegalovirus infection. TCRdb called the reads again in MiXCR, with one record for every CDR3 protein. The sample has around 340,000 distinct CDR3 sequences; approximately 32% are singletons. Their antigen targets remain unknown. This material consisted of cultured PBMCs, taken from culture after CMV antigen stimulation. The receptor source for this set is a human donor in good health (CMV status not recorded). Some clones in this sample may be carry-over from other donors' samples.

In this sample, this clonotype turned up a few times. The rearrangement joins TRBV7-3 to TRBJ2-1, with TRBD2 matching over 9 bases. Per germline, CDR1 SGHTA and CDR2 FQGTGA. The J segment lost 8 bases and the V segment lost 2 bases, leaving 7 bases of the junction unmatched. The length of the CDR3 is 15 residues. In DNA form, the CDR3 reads TGTGCCAGCAGCTTAGGCGGGAGGGCCGGGGATGAGCAGTTCTTC. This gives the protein CASSLGGRAGDEQFF.

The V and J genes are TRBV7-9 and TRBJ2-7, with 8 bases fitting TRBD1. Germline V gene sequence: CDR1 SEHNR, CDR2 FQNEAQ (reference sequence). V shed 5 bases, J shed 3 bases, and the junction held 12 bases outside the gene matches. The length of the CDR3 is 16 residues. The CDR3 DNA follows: TGTGCCAGCAGCAAAACAGGACAGGGAGATGGCTACGAGCAGTACTTC. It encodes CASSKTGQGDGYEQYF.

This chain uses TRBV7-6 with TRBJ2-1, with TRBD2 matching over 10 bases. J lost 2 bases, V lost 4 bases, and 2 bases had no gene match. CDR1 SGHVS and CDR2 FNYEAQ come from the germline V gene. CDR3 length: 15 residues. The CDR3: CASSSGLATYNEQFF. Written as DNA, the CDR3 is TGTGCCAGCAGCTCGGGACTAGCGACCTACAATGAGCAGTTCTTC.

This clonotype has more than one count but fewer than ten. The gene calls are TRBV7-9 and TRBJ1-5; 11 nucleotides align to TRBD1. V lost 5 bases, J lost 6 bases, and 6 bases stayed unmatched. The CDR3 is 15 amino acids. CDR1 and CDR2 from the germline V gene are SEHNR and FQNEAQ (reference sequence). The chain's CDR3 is CASSPWTGGGQPQHF. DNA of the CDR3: TGTGCCAGCAGCCCCTGGACAGGGGGCGGTCAGCCCCAGCATTTT.

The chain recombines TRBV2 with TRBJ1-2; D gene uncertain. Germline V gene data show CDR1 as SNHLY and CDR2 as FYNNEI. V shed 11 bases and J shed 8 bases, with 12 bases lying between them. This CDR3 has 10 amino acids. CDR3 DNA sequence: TGTGCCGGCAAAATGGAAGGCTACACCTTC. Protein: CAGKMEGYTF.

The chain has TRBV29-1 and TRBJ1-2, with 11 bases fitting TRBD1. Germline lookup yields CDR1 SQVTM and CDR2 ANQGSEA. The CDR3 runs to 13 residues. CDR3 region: CCVGQGANYGYTF. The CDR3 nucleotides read TGCTGTGTTGGACAGGGGGCGAACTATGGCTACACCTTC. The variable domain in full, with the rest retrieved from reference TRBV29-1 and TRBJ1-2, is SAVISQKPSRDICQRGTSLTIQCQVDSQVTMMFWYRQQPGQSLTLIATANQGSEATYESGFVIDKFPISRPNLTFSTLTVSNMSPEDSSIYLCCVGQGANYGYTFGSGTRLTVV.

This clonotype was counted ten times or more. The DNA for the CDR3 is TGTGCCAGAACATCATCGGGACACAATAATTCACCCCTCCACTTT. It specifies CARTSSGHNNSPLHF. V gene TRBV28 combines with J gene TRBJ1-6; D is perhaps TRBD1 (6 bases). V was clipped by 9 bases and J by 5 bases, with 17 bases between them. CDR1 and CDR2 (germline): MDHEN, SYDVKM. The CDR3 totals 15 residues.

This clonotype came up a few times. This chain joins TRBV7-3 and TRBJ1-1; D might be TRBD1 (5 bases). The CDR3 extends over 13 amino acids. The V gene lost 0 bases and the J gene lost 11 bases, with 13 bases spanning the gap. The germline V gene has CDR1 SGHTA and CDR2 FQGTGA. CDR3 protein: CASSLTIGRGAFF. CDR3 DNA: TGTGCCAGCAGCTTAACGATAGGGAGGGGCGCTTTCTTT. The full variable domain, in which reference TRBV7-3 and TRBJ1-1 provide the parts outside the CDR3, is GAGVSQTPSNKVTEKGKYVELRCDPISGHTALYWYRQSLGQGPEFLIYFQGTGAADDSGLPNDRFFAVRPEGSVSTLKIQRTERGDSAVYLCASSLTIGRGAFFGQGTRLTVV.

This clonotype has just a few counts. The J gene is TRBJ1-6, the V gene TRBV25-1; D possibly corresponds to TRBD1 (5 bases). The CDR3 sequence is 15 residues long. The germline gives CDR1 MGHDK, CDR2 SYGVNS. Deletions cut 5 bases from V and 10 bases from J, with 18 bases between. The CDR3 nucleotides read TGTGCCAGCAGTACCCCCGCCAGGCAGGGCTCACCCCTCCACTTT. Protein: CASSTPARQGSPLHF.

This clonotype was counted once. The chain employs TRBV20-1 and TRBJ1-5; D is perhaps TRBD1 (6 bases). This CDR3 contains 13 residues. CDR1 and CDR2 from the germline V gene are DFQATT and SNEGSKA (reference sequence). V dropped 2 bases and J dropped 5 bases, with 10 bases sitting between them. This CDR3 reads CSARRGGDQPQHF. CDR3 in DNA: TGCAGTGCTAGAAGAGGGGGAGATCAGCCCCAGCATTTT.

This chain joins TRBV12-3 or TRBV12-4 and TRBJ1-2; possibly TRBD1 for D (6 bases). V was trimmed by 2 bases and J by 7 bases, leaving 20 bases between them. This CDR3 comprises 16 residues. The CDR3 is CASSLRVTGAAGGYTF. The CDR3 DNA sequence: TGTGCCAGCAGTTTAAGGGTAACGGGGGCAGCAGGTGGCTACACCTTC.

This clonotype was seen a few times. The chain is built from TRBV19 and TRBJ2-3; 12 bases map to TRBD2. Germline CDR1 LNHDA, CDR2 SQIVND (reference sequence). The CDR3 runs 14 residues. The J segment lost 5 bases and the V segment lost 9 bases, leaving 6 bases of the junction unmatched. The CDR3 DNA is TGTGCCAGCACTAGCGGGAGGATCGAAGATACGCAGTATTTT. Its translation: CASTSGRIEDTQYF.

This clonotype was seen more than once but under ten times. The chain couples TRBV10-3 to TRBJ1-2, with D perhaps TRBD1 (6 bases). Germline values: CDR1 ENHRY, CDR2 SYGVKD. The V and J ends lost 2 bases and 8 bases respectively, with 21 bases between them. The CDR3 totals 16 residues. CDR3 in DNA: TGTGCCATCAGTGAGGGGTACGGGGGGACAAGGCAGGGCTACACCTTC. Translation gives CAISEGYGGTRQGYTF.

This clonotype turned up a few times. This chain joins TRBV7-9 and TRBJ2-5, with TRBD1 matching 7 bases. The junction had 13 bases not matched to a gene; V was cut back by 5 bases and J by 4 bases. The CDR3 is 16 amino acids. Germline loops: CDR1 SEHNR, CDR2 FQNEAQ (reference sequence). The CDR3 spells CASSQLTRGTRETQYF. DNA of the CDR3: TGTGCCAGCAGCCAGCTGACCAGGGGGACAAGAGAGACCCAGTACTTC.

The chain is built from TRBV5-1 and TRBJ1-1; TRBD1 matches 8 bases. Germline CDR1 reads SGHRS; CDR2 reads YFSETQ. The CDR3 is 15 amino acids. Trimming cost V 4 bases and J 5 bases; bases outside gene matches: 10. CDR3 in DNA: TGCGCCAGCAGCACCACCACAGGGGGAGGAACTGAAGCTTTCTTT. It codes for CASSTTTGGGTEAFF.

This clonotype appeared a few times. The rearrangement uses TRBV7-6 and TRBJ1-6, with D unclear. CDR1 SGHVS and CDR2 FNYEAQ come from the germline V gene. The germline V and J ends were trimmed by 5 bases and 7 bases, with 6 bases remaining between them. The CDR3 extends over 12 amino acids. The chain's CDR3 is CASSNMNSPLHF. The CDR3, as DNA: TGTGCCAGCAGCAACATGAATTCACCCCTCCACTTT.

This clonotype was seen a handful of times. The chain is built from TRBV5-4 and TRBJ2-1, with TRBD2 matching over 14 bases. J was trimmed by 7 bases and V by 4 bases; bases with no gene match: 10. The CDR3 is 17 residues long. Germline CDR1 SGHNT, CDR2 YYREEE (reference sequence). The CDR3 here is CASSRPGTSGSYNEQFF. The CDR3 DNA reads TGTGCCAGCAGCAGGCCCGGGACTAGCGGGAGCTATAATGAGCAGTTCTTC.

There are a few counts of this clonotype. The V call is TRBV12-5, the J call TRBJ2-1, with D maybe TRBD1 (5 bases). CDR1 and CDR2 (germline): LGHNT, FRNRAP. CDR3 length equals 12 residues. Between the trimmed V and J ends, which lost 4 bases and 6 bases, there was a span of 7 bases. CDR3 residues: CASGWGLNEQFF. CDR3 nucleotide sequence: TGTGCTAGTGGTTGGGGCCTCAATGAGCAGTTCTTC.

CDR3 amino acids: CASSRGVDYSNQPQHF. CDR3 nucleotides: TGTGCCAGCAGCCGGGGAGTTGATTATAGCAATCAGCCCCAGCATTTT. This sequence joins TRBV12-3 or TRBV12-4 and TRBJ1-5; no clear D gene. CDR3 length: 16 residues. V was pared by 6 bases and J by 0 bases, with 15 bases between.

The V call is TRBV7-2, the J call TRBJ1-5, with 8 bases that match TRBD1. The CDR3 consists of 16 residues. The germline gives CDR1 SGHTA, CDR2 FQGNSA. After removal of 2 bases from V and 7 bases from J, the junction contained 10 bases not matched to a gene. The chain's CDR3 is CASSLTETGVPQPQHF. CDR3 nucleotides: TGTGCCAGCAGCTTAACGGAGACAGGGGTTCCCCAGCCCCAGCATTTT.

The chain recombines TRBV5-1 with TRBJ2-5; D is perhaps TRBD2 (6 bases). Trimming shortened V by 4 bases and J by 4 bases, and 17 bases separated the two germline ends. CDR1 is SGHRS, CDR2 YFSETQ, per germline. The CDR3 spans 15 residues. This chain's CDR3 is CASSPGDFSGETQYF. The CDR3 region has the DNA TGCGCCAGCAGCCCCGGGGACTTCTCAGGAGAGACCCAGTACTTC.

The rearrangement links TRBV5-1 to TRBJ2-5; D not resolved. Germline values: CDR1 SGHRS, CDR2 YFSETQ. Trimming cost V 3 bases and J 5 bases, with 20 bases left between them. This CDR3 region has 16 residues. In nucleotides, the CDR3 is TGCGCCAGCAGCTCGCTTTTACGGGCGGAGAAGGAGACCCAGTACTTC. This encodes CASSSLLRAEKETQYF. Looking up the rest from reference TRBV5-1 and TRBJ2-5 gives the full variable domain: KAGVTQTPRYLIKTRGQQVTLSCSPISGHRSVSWYQQTPGQGLQFLFEYFSETQRNKGNFPGRFSGRQFSNSRSEMNVSTLELGDSALYLCASSSLLRAEKETQYFGPGTRLLVL.

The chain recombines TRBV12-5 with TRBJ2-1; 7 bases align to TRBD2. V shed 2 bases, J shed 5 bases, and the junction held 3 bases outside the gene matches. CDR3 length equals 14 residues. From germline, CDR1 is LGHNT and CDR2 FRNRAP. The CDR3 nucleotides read TGTGCTAGTGGTTTGCGGCTAGCGGACAATGAGCAGTTCTTC. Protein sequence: CASGLRLADNEQFF.

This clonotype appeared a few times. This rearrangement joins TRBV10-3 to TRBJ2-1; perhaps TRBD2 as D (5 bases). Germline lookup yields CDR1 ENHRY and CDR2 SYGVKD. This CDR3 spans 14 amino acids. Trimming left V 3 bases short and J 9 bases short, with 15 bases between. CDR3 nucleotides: TGTGCCATCAGTGAAAGCGGCCGGGGTGGTGAGCAGTTCTTC. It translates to CAISESGRGGEQFF.

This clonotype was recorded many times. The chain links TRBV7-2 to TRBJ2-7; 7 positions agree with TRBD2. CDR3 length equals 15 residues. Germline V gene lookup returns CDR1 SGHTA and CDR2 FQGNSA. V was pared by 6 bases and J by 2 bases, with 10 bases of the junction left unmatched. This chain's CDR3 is CASSPLAAATYEQYF. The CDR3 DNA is TGTGCCAGCAGTCCTCTAGCGGCGGCAACCTACGAGCAGTACTTC. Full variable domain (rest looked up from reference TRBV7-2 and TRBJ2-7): GAGVSQSPSNKVTEKGKDVELRCDPISGHTALYWYRQSLGQGLEFLIYFQGNSAPDKSGLPSDRFSAERTGGSVSTLTIQRTQQEDSAVYLCASSPLAAATYEQYFGPGTRLTVT.

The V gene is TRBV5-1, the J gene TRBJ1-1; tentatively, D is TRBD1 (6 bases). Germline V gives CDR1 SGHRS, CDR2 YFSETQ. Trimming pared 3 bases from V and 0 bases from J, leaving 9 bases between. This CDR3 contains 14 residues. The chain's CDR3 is CASSWGDMNTEAFF. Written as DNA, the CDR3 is TGCGCCAGCAGCTGGGGGGACATGAACACTGAAGCTTTCTTT.

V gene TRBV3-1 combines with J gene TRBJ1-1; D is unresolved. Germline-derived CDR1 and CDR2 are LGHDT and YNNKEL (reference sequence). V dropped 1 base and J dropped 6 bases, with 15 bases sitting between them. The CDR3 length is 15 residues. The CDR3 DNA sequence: TGTGCCAGCAGCCAAGTCCATCTGGGCCGCTCTGAAGCTTTCTTT. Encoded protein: CASSQVHLGRSEAFF.

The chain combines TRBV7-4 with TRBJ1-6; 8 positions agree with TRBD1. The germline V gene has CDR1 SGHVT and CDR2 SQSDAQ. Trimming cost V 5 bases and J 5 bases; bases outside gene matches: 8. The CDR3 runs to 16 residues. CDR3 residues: CASSDGQGPHNSPLHF. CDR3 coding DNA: TGTGCCAGCAGCGACGGACAGGGTCCACATAATTCACCCCTCCACTTT.

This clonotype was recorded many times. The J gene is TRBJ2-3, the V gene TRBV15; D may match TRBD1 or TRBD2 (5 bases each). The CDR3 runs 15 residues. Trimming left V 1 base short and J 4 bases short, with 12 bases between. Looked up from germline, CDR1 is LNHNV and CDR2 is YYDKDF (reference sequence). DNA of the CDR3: TGTGCCACCAGCAGAGGGAATTTGGGGGCAGATACGCAGTATTTT. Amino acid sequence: CATSRGNLGADTQYF.

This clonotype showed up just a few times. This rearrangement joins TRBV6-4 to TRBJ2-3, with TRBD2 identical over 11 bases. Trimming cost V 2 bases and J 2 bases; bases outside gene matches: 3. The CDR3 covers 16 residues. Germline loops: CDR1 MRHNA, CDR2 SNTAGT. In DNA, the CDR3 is TGTGCCAGCAGTGACCCACTAGCGGGGGTCACAGATACGCAGTATTTT. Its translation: CASSDPLAGVTDTQYF.